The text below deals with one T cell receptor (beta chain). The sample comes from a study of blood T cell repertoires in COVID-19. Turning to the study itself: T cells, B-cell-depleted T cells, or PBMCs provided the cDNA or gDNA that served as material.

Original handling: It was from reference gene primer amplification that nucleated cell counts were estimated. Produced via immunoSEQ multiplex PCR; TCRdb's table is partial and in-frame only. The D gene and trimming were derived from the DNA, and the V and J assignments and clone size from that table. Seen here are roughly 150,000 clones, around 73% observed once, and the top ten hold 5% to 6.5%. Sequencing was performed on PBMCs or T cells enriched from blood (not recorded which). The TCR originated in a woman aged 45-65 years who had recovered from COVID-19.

The CDR3 sequence is CASSVQGGDTEAFF. The CDR3 nucleotides are TGTGCCAGCAGTGTACAGGGAGGGGACACTGAAGCTTTCTTT. The chain combines TRBV6-4 with TRBJ1-1; a possible D gene is TRBD1 (6 bases). CDR3 length: 14 amino acids. Looked up from germline, CDR1 is MRHNA and CDR2 is SNTAGT. V was shortened by 4 bases and J by 3 bases, with 12 bases between the two germline ends.